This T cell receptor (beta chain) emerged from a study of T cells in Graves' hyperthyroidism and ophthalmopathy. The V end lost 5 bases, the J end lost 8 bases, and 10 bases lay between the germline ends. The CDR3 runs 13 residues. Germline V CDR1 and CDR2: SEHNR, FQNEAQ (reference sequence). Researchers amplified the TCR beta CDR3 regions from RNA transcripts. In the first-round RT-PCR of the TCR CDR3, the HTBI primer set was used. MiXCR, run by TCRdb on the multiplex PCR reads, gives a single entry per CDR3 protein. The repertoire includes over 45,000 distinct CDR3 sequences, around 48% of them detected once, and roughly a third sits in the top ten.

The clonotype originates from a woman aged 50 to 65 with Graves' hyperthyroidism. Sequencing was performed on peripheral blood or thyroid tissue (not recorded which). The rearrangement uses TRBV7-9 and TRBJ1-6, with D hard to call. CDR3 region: CASSGRDDSPLHF. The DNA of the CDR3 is TGTGCCAGCAGCGGTAGGGATGATTCACCCCTCCACTTT.